This T cell receptor beta chain was sequenced during a study of CD8 T cells in Susac syndrome. General study points: The CD4+ T cell repertoires in Susac syndrome did not show any clonal expansion.

Of note for this clonotype: The antigen is not known.

RNA was extracted with the RNeasy kit, and a quantity of about 0.45 to 1 ug was reverse transcribed using random hexamers. TCRdb re-called the immunoSEQ multiplex PCR reads with MiXCR, one entry per CDR3 protein. This repertoire shows more than 200,000 distinct CDR3 sequences, approximately 94% found once; its top ten account for 0.15%. CDR3 length: 12 amino acids. CDR1 is GTSNPN, CDR2 SVGIG, per germline (reference sequence). V was pared by 7 bases and J by 7 bases, with 9 bases of the junction left unmatched. Negative isolation was used for CD8+ and CD4+ T cells, and FACS enrichment was applied to TEMRA cells.

This sequence was found in a human donor with Susac syndrome. The sequenced material came from CD4+ T cells from PBMCs. The J gene is TRBJ1-2, the V gene TRBV30, with 7 bases fitting TRBD1. CDR3 DNA sequence: TGTGCCTCCAGGGGGGCTTTCGGTGGCTACACCTTC. Translation: CASRGAFGGYTF.